This T cell receptor (beta chain) was sequenced for a study of shared clonotypes between healthy human individuals. The study, taken as a whole, reports: Naive subsets tended to show greater estimated richness than memory subsets.

Repertoires were generated with immunoSEQ multiplex PCR, while TCRdb's copy carries only in-frame clones and drops some. The sample has over 2 million clones; just under 95% are singletons. As to this clone: Antigen specificity is unknown.

Germline V CDR1 and CDR2: MNHEY, SVGAGI. V was trimmed by 2 bases and J by 5 bases, leaving 9 bases between them. The CDR3 spans 14 residues. Sequencing was carried out using naive CD4+ T cells from PBMCs. The subset here: CD45RA+ positively selected. The clonotype was recovered from a man between 18 and 35 years old in good health. Some clones in this sample may be carry-over from other donors' samples. The chain carries TRBV6-5 and TRBJ2-2, with D maybe TRBD2 (6 bases). CDR3 nucleotide sequence: TGTGCCAGCAGTTACGGGACTCGGACCGGGGAGCTGTTTTTT. It translates to CASSYGTRTGELFF.